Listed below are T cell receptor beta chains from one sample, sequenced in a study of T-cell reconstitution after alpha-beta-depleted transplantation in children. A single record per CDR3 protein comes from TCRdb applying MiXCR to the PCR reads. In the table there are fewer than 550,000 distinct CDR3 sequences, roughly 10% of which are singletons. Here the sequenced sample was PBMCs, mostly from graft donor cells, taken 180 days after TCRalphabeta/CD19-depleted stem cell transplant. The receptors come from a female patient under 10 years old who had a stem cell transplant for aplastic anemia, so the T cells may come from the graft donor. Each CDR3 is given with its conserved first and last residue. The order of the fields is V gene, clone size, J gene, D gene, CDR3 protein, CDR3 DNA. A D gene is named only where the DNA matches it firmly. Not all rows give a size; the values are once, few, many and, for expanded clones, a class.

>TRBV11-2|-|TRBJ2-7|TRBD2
CASSFRAPGRASYEQYF
TGTGCCAGCAGCTTCAGAGCCCCCGGGAGGGCCTCCTACGAGCAGTACTTC
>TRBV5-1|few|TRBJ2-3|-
CASSTLGPPTDTQYF
TGCGCCAGCAGCACACTGGGGCCCCCCACAGATACGCAGTATTTT
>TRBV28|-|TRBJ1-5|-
CASSFTQPQHF
TGTGCCAGCAGTTTCACTCAGCCCCAGCATTTT
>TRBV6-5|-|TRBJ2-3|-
CASSYLRAMGTDTQYF
TGTGCCAGCAGTTACCTCAGGGCCATGGGCACAGATACGCAGTATTTT
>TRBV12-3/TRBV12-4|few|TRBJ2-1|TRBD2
CASSSGRTYEQFF
TGTGCCAGCAGTAGCGGGAGAACCTATGAGCAGTTCTTC
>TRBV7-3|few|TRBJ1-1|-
CASKPGHANTEAFF
TGTGCCAGCAAGCCGGGACATGCGAACACTGAAGCTTTCTTT
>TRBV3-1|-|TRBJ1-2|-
CATSQLDTSSYGYTF
TGTGCCACCAGCCAACTGGACACCAGCTCCTATGGCTACACCTTC
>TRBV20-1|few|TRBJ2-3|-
CSAVARITDTQYF
TGCAGTGCAGTCGCCCGGATTACAGATACGCAGTATTTT
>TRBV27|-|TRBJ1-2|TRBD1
CASTSGTGILDGYTF
TGTGCCAGCACCTCCGGGACAGGGATCTTGGACGGCTACACCTTC
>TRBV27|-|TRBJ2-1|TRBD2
CASNHGTSGNNEQFF
TGTGCCAGCAATCACGGGACTAGCGGGAACAATGAGCAGTTCTTC
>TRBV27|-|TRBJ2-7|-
CASSLGWGESYEQYF
TGTGCCAGCAGTTTAGGTTGGGGGGAATCCTACGAGCAGTACTTC
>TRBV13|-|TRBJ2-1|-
CAFTRDRAVLAGRSSEQFF
TGTGCCTTCACCCGGGACAGGGCGGTACTAGCGGGGAGGTCGAGTGAGCAGTTCTTC
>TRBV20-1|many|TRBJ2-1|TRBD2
CSVKQPGLAVNEQFF
TGCAGTGTTAAACAGCCGGGACTAGCTGTCAATGAGCAGTTCTTC
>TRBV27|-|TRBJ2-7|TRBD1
CASSLVQGVYYEQYF
TGTGCCAGCAGTTTGGTACAGGGGGTTTATTACGAGCAGTACTTC
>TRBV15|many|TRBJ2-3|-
CATSRDVGARNTQYF
TGTGCCACCAGCAGAGATGTCGGGGCGCGAAATACGCAGTATTTT
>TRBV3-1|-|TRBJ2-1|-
CASTLSARGYNEQFF
TGTGCCAGCACCCTCAGCGCGAGGGGCTACAATGAGCAGTTCTTC
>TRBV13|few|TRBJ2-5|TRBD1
CASSLVGDRVQETQYF
TGTGCCAGCAGCTTGGTGGGGGACAGGGTCCAAGAGACCCAGTACTTC
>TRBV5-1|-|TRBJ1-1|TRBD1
CASSWRTGAENTEAFF
TGCGCCAGCAGCTGGAGGACAGGGGCAGAGAACACTGAAGCTTTCTTT
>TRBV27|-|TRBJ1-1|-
CASRGGGKNTEAFF
TGTGCCAGCAGGGGTGGGGGCAAGAACACTGAAGCTTTCTTT
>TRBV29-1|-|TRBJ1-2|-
CSVYTGSGYTF
TGCAGCGTCTATACAGGGTCTGGCTACACCTTC
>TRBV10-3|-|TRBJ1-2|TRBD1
CAISPDWDRVRHGYTF
TGTGCCATCAGCCCCGATTGGGACAGGGTTCGACATGGCTACACCTTC
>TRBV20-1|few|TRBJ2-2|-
CSARAGVPGELFF
TGCAGTGCTAGAGCTGGCGTCCCCGGGGAGCTGTTTTTT
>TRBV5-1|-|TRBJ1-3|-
CASSLKPAGGQPSSGNTIYF
TGCGCCAGCAGCTTGAAGCCAGCGGGAGGGCAGCCGAGCTCTGGAAACACCATATATTTT
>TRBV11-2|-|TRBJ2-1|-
CASRLVGRGGYNEQFF
TGTGCCAGCAGGCTAGTAGGTAGGGGCGGTTACAATGAGCAGTTCTTC
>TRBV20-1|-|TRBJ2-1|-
CSASPRGGVMANEQFF
TGCAGTGCTAGCCCGAGGGGGGGGGTTATGGCGAATGAGCAGTTCTTC
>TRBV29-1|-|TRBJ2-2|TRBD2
CSDEPLAGTGELFF
TGCAGCGACGAACCCCTAGCGGGCACCGGGGAGCTGTTTTTT
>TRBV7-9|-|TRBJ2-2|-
CASSLNPNGVGELFF
TGTGCCAGCAGCTTAAATCCGAATGGTGTCGGGGAGCTGTTTTTT
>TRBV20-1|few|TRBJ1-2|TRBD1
CSATNPNRGAYGYTF
TGCAGTGCTACAAACCCAAACAGGGGGGCCTATGGCTACACCTTC
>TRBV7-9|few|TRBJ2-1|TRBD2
CASSLVSGRFYNEQFF
TGTGCCAGCAGCTTAGTGAGCGGGAGATTCTACAATGAGCAGTTCTTC
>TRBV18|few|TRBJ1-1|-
CASSLLRPDGNTEAFF
TGTGCCAGCTCACTTCTCAGGCCTGACGGGAACACTGAAGCTTTCTTT
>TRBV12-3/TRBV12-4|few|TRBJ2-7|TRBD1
CASSSSGQWAEQYF
TGTGCCAGCAGTTCGTCGGGACAGTGGGCCGAGCAGTACTTC
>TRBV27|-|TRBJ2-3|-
CASSLSLTDTQYF
TGTGCCAGCAGTTTATCACTCACAGATACGCAGTATTTT
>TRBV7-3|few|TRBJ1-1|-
CASSLMPGVEAFF
TGTGCCAGCAGCTTAATGCCCGGGGTTGAAGCTTTCTTT
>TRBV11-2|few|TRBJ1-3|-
CASSSRGRQGFSGNTIYF
TGTGCCAGCAGCTCTAGAGGTCGGCAGGGGTTCTCTGGAAACACCATATATTTT
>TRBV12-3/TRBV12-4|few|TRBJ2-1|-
CASSHRERSPYNEQFF
TGTGCCAGCAGTCACAGGGAGAGGTCCCCCTACAATGAGCAGTTCTTC
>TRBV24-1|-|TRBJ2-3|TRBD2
CAAKKAGGHTDTQYF
TGTGCTGCCAAAAAAGCGGGGGGCCATACAGATACGCAGTATTTT
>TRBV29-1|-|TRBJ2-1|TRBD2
CSVLTGTSVYNEQFF
TGCAGCGTCCTGACCGGGACTAGCGTTTACAATGAGCAGTTCTTC
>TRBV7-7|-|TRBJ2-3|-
CASSLTLGTGVTSTDTQYF
TGTGCCAGCAGCTTAACCCTGGGGACGGGCGTGACTAGCACAGATACGCAGTATTTT
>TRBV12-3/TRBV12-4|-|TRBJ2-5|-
CASSLGIGGKETQYF
TGTGCCAGCAGTTTGGGAATAGGGGGAAAAGAGACCCAGTACTTC
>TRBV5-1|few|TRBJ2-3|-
CASRDPGSDTQYF
TGCGCCAGCAGAGATCCAGGGTCAGATACGCAGTATTTT
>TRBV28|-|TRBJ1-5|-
CASSFFLAGGNQPQHF
TGTGCCAGCAGTTTTTTCCTGGCGGGGGGCAATCAGCCCCAGCATTTT
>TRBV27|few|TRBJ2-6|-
CASSSWGVGANVLTF
TGTGCCAGCAGTTCGTGGGGTGTCGGGGCCAACGTCCTGACTTTC
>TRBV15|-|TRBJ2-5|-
CATSRVEGWETQYF
TGTGCCACCAGCAGAGTAGAGGGCTGGGAGACCCAGTACTTC
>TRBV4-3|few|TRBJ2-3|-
CASSPVLNTDTQYF
TGCGCCAGCAGCCCGGTTTTAAACACAGATACGCAGTATTTT
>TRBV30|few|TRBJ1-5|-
CAWSVRGPSNQPQHF
TGTGCCTGGAGTGTTCGGGGCCCTAGCAATCAGCCCCAGCATTTT
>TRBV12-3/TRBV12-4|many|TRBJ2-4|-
CASSLPGAQNIQYF
TGTGCCAGCAGTTTACCGGGGGCCCAAAACATTCAGTACTTC